The 22 T cell receptor beta chains in this list originate from one sample, sequenced in a study of neurological immune-mediated disorders. TCRdb re-called the 5' RACE reads through MiXCR, storing one row per CDR3 protein. The sample holds tens of thousands of distinct CDR3 sequences, 3% to 4% seen once. The specimen sequenced was CD4+ T cells from blood. The receptors derive from a woman between 35 and 50 years old with multiple sclerosis.

In this sample, this clonotype turned up many times. The V gene is TRBV5-1, the J gene TRBJ2-7; weak D call: TRBD1 (5 bases). The CDR3 loop spans 15 amino acids. CDR1 is SGHRS, CDR2 YFSETQ, per germline. The germline V and J ends were trimmed by 0 bases and 0 bases, with 10 bases remaining between them. This CDR3 is CASSLARTHSYEQYF. In DNA form, the CDR3 reads TGCGCCAGCAGCTTGGCCCGGACACACTCCTACGAGCAGTACTTC.

This clonotype was seen ten or more times. The CDR3 reads CSAKSSMNTEAFF. In nucleotides, the CDR3 is TGCAGTGCTAAAAGTAGCATGAACACTGAAGCTTTCTTT. The chain joins TRBV20-1 to TRBJ1-1; D is unresolved. There are 13 residues in the CDR3. Germline V gives CDR1 DFQATT, CDR2 SNEGSKA (reference sequence). V gave up 4 bases and J gave up 0 bases, with 9 bases separating them.

This clonotype has ten or more counts. The J gene is TRBJ1-1, the V gene TRBV5-1, with 7 nucleotides matching TRBD1. Germline V gene lookup returns CDR1 SGHRS and CDR2 YFSETQ. Losses at the gene ends were 6 bases for V and 5 bases for J; bases not matched to a gene: 10. This CDR3 region has 14 residues. The CDR3 DNA is TGCGCCAGCACCCCAACAGGGGTGGGAACTGAAGCTTTCTTT. It specifies CASTPTGVGTEAFF.

This clonotype was seen repeatedly, ten times or more. The rearrangement links TRBV20-1 to TRBJ1-1; D gene unclear. The germline gives CDR1 DFQATT, CDR2 SNEGSKA (reference sequence). The V gene lost 5 bases and the J gene lost 1 base, with 14 bases spanning the gap. This CDR3 spans 14 amino acids. Here the CDR3 DNA reads TGCAGTGCTGAGCGGTCTGACGGGAACACTGAAGCTTTCTTT. It specifies CSAERSDGNTEAFF.

This clonotype was counted many times. J is TRBJ1-3 and V is TRBV11-2, with 9 nucleotides matching TRBD1. Germline V CDR1 and CDR2: SGHAT, FQNNGV. V shed 3 bases, J shed 0 bases, and the junction held 12 bases outside the gene matches. The CDR3 is 19 amino acids. The chain's CDR3 is CASSFTSGTGNSSGNTIYF. CDR3 bases: TGTGCCAGCAGCTTTACCTCCGGGACAGGGAACAGCTCTGGAAACACCATATATTTT.

This clonotype was counted ten times or more. This chain connects TRBV5-1 to TRBJ1-1; tentative D call: TRBD1 (6 bases). The CDR3 contains 13 residues. Germline V lookup: CDR1 SGHRS, CDR2 YFSETQ. V dropped 4 bases and J dropped 9 bases, with 16 bases sitting between them. CDR3 in amino acids: CASSAGTKLKAFF. In nucleotides, the CDR3 is TGCGCCAGCAGCGCCGGGACAAAGCTAAAAGCTTTCTTT.

This clonotype has at least ten counts. The V gene is TRBV11-2, the J gene TRBJ2-7; perhaps TRBD2 as D (5 bases). The CDR3 spans 12 residues. Trimming shortened V by 2 bases and J by 5 bases, and 7 bases separated the two germline ends. Germline V lookup: CDR1 SGHAT, CDR2 FQNNGV. The CDR3 protein is CASSLISDEQYF. In DNA form, the CDR3 reads TGTGCCAGCAGCTTAATTAGCGACGAGCAGTACTTC.

This clonotype was counted many times. This chain uses TRBV3-1 with TRBJ1-1; tentatively, D is TRBD1 (6 bases). Trimming shortened V by 1 base and J by 7 bases, and 13 bases separated the two germline ends. CDR1 LGHDT and CDR2 YNNKEL come from the germline V gene (reference sequence). The CDR3 has 14 residues. In DNA, the CDR3 is TGTGCCAGCAGCCAAGTCGGACCGACAGGTGAAGCTTTCTTT. Translation gives CASSQVGPTGEAFF.

Ten or more counts support this clonotype. The chain carries TRBV9 and TRBJ1-3; D gene ambiguous. CDR1 SGDLS and CDR2 YYNGEE come from the germline V gene. The CDR3 totals 15 residues. The ends were cut back, 0 bases at V and 3 bases at J, with 10 bases in the middle. The CDR3 nucleotides read TGTGCCAGCAGCGTAGGCGGTTTCGGTGGAAACACCATATATTTT. Protein product: CASSVGGFGGNTIYF.

The chain combines TRBV4-2 with TRBJ2-3; TRBD1 matches 7 bases. Germline V gene data show CDR1 as LGHNA and CDR2 as YNFKEQ. The CDR3 is 14 residues long. The V segment lost 4 bases and the J segment 0 bases; nucleotides outside the gene matches: 1. The DNA for the CDR3 is TGTGCCAGCAGCCGGGACAGTAGCACAGATACGCAGTATTTT. Amino acids: CASSRDSSTDTQYF.

There are many counts of this clonotype. The chain has TRBV29-1 and TRBJ2-7; 11 bases line up with TRBD1. This CDR3 is 15 amino acids long. The V gene's germline CDR1 is SQVTM and CDR2 ANQGSEA. V was clipped by 3 bases and J by 0 bases; unmatched bases: 4. CDR3 residues: CSVERTGGHSYEQYF. The CDR3 nucleotides are TGCAGCGTTGAGAGGACAGGGGGCCACTCCTACGAGCAGTACTTC.

Many counts were recorded for this clonotype. The V gene is TRBV7-2, the J gene TRBJ1-2; maybe TRBD1 (6 bases). Trimming cost V 4 bases and J 2 bases, with 14 bases left between them. The CDR3 runs 15 residues. Germline CDR1 reads SGHTA; CDR2 reads FQGNSA. The CDR3 DNA reads TGTGCCAGCAGCTCTGGGGGCAGCCTAAACTATGGCTACACCTTC. Encoded protein: CASSSGGSLNYGYTF. The variable domain in full, with the rest retrieved from reference TRBV7-2 and TRBJ1-2, is GAGVSQSPSNKVTEKGKDVELRCDPISGHTALYWYRQSLGQGLEFLIYFQGNSAPDKSGLPSDRFSAERTGGSVSTLTIQRTQQEDSAVYLCASSSGGSLNYGYTFGSGTRLTVV.

This clonotype came up many times. The V call is TRBV5-1, the J call TRBJ2-7; 12 bases align to TRBD2. Germline trimming cut 5 bases from V and 3 bases from J; bases unmatched to any gene: 6. Looked up from germline, CDR1 is SGHRS and CDR2 is YFSETQ. This CDR3 has 15 amino acids. The CDR3 DNA sequence: TGCGCCAGCAGTTACCTAGCGGGGGGGAGCTACGAGCAGTACTTC. Its translation: CASSYLAGGSYEQYF.

This clonotype was seen many times. The chain links TRBV4-1 to TRBJ2-5; D is unresolved. CDR1 and CDR2 from the germline V gene are MGHRA and YSYEKL. Between the trimmed V and J ends, which lost 1 base and 9 bases, there was a span of 6 bases. This CDR3 region has 11 residues. In DNA, the CDR3 is TGCGCCAGCAGCCAAGGAGAATCCCAGTACTTC. Translating gives CASSQGESQYF.

This clonotype was observed a handful of times. The rearrangement uses TRBV6-6 and TRBJ2-5, with D possibly TRBD2 on 6 matching bases. Trimming cost V 6 bases and J 5 bases, with 19 bases left between them. The CDR3 totals 15 residues. Germline assignment: CDR1 MNHNY and CDR2 SVGAGI (reference sequence). CDR3 DNA: TGTGCCAGCAGCCTTGGTCTTGGGGCGGGGGAGACCCAGTACTTC. This translates into CASSLGLGAGETQYF.

This clonotype was detected many times. The J gene is TRBJ2-3, the V gene TRBV2, with D perhaps TRBD2 (5 bases). There are 14 residues in the CDR3. Deletions cut 3 bases from V and 5 bases from J, with 12 bases between. Germline lookup yields CDR1 SNHLY and CDR2 FYNNEI. The CDR3 sequence is CASSDEGRLDTQYF. The CDR3, as DNA: TGTGCCAGCAGTGACGAGGGAAGGCTAGATACGCAGTATTTT.

This clonotype occurred many times. The chain combines TRBV12-3 or TRBV12-4 with TRBJ1-2, with TRBD1 matching 9 bases. The trim removed 2 bases at V and 4 bases at J, leaving 5 bases unmatched. The CDR3 is 15 amino acids. CDR3 in DNA: TGTGCCAGCAGTTTATCGGGACAGGGTACCTATGGCTACACCTTC. Translation gives CASSLSGQGTYGYTF.

This clonotype was observed many times. The rearrangement uses TRBV5-1 and TRBJ2-7; D assignment may be TRBD1 or TRBD2 (5 bases each). CDR3 size: 15 residues. V was cut by 1 base and J by 2 bases, with 13 bases left in between. The germline V gene encodes CDR1 SGHRS and CDR2 YFSETQ. This CDR3 is CASSLMSGSPYEQYF. In DNA, the CDR3 is TGCGCCAGCAGCTTGATGTCAGGGAGTCCCTACGAGCAGTACTTC.

This clonotype was seen repeatedly, ten times or more. The gene calls are TRBV6-5 and TRBJ2-3, with D perhaps given as TRBD1 or TRBD2 (6 bases each). This CDR3 is 13 amino acids long. Germline V gene data show CDR1 as MNHEY and CDR2 as SVGAGI. The CDR3 reads CAAGGPGTDTQYF. The DNA for the CDR3 is TGTGCAGCTGGGGGGCCAGGGACAGATACGCAGTATTTT.

Ten or more counts support this clonotype. The chain is built from TRBV6-6 and TRBJ2-7; D possibly corresponds to TRBD1 (5 bases). Germline values: CDR1 MNHNY, CDR2 SVGAGI (reference sequence). There are 11 residues in the CDR3. V lost 5 bases and J 4 bases, leaving 6 bases between the germline ends. For the CDR3, the DNA is TGTGCCAGCAGTAGACAGTACGAGCAGTACTTC. Translating it yields CASSRQYEQYF.

This clonotype showed up many times. V usage is TRBV6-1 and J usage is TRBJ1-1; D gene ambiguous. The germline V gene encodes CDR1 MNHNS and CDR2 SASEGT. V dropped 5 bases and J dropped 1 base, with 11 bases sitting between them. CDR3 length: 14 residues. The CDR3 nucleotides read TGTGCCAGCAGTTCTCCTGGAGGGAACACTGAAGCTTTCTTT. This translates into CASSSPGGNTEAFF.

This clonotype has a count of ten or more. The chain joins TRBV6-5 to TRBJ1-2; D is ambiguous. Germline V CDR1 and CDR2: MNHEY, SVGAGI. The CDR3 length is 12 residues. The V end lost 2 bases, the J end lost 7 bases, and 8 bases lay between the germline ends. The DNA for the CDR3 is TGTGCCAGCAGTTACAAGGGTCTTGGCTACACCTTC. Residues: CASSYKGLGYTF.